The 25 T cell receptor beta chains in this list originate from one sample, sequenced in a study of lymphopenia after photon versus proton radiotherapy. The assay was immunoSEQ multiplex PCR, and TCRdb's table has in-frame clones only and misses some. Among 50,000 to 60,000 clones, roughly 90% were seen once, and the ten largest hold roughly 18%. The sample in question was peripheral blood, obtained from a patient treated with photon-based radiotherapy. The receptors shown here come from a woman aged 35 to 49 with cholangiocarcinoma.

Regarding this clone: At the DNA level, this CDR3 is encoded by other sequences in the same sample as well. The rearrangement links TRBV2 to TRBJ1-3; tentative D call: TRBD1 (5 bases). CDR1 is SNHLY, CDR2 FYNNEI, per germline. Trimming shortened V by 6 bases and J by 6 bases, and 9 bases separated the two germline ends. The CDR3 contains 12 residues. CDR3 loop: CASSKTENTIYF. The CDR3 DNA follows: TGTGCCAGCAGCAAGACAGAAAACACCATATATTTT.

The V and J genes are TRBV28 and TRBJ1-5; TRBD1 aligns across 7 bases. CDR3 length equals 14 residues. Trimming removed 2 bases from V and 4 bases from J; junction bases left unmatched: 2. CDR1 and CDR2 (germline): MDHEN, SYDVKM. CDR3 region: CASSLTQGNQPQHF. Here the CDR3 DNA reads TGTGCCAGCAGTTTAACACAGGGGAATCAGCCCCAGCATTTT.

The genes are TRBV6-5 and TRBJ1-2, with D uncertain. Trimming pared 6 bases from V and 8 bases from J, leaving 10 bases between. Germline CDR1 is MNHEY and CDR2 is SVGAGI. This CDR3 comprises 11 residues. This chain's CDR3 is CASRREGGYTF. In DNA form, the CDR3 reads TGTGCCAGCAGGAGAGAGGGCGGCTACACCTTC.

The V call is TRBV5-1, the J call TRBJ2-7; 7 bases align to TRBD1. The CDR3 covers 16 residues. The V and J ends lost 0 bases and 5 bases, in that order; junction bases with no gene match: 11. Germline assignment: CDR1 SGHRS and CDR2 YFSETQ. The CDR3 sequence: CASSLAKTTGPNEQYF. CDR3 in DNA: TGCGCCAGCAGCTTGGCCAAGACGACAGGGCCGAACGAGCAGTACTTC.

The genes are TRBV9 and TRBJ2-3, with unresolved D. The V end was cut by 4 bases, the J end by 6 bases, with 6 bases between. The CDR3 runs to 11 residues. Germline V lookup: CDR1 SGDLS, CDR2 YYNGEE. In DNA, the CDR3 is TGTGCCAGCAGCTCCCAGGATACGCAGTATTTT. This sequence encodes CASSSQDTQYF.

The genes are TRBV28 and TRBJ1-1; D gene ambiguous. CDR3 length: 11 amino acids. Germline lookup yields CDR1 MDHEN and CDR2 SYDVKM. V lost 6 bases and J lost 5, with 7 bases in between. CDR3 sequence (DNA): TGTGCCAGCAGCCTTGGGACTGAAGCTTTCTTT. It is translated as CASSLGTEAFF. Drawing the rest from reference TRBV28 and TRBJ1-1, the complete variable domain is DVKVTQSSRYLVKRTGEKVFLECVQDMDHENMFWYRQDPGLGLRLIYFSYDVKMKEKGDIPEGYSVSREKKERFSLILESASTNQTSMYLCASSLGTEAFFGQGTRLTVV.

This sequence joins TRBV28 and TRBJ1-1; D gene ambiguous. The CDR3 is 15 amino acids. The ends were cut back, 2 bases at V and 0 bases at J, with 10 bases in the middle. Germline loops: CDR1 MDHEN, CDR2 SYDVKM. This CDR3 reads CASSLGGRLNTEAFF. As DNA, the CDR3 is TGTGCCAGCAGTTTAGGTGGCAGACTGAACACTGAAGCTTTCTTT. Using reference TRBV28 and TRBJ1-1 for the parts outside the CDR3, the full variable domain is DVKVTQSSRYLVKRTGEKVFLECVQDMDHENMFWYRQDPGLGLRLIYFSYDVKMKEKGDIPEGYSVSREKKERFSLILESASTNQTSMYLCASSLGGRLNTEAFFGQGTRLTVV.

The CDR3 DNA sequence: TGTGCCAGTAGTATAAAAGAGACCCAGTACTTC. Residues: CASSIKETQYF. The chain is built from TRBV19 and TRBJ2-5; D call uncertain. The V end was cut by 2 bases, the J end by 3 bases, with 1 base between. The CDR3 spans 11 residues. Germline loops: CDR1 LNHDA, CDR2 SQIVND (reference sequence). The variable domain in full, completed from reference TRBV19 and TRBJ2-5, reads DGGITQSPKYLFRKEGQNVTLSCEQNLNHDAMYWYRQDPGQGLRLIYYSQIVNDFQKGDIAEGYSVSREKKESFPLTVTSAQKNPTAFYLCASSIKETQYFGPGTRLLVL.

This chain links TRBV6-5 with TRBJ2-7, with 8 bases identical to TRBD1. Germline V gene sequence: CDR1 MNHEY, CDR2 SVGAGI. This CDR3 has 15 amino acids. V was clipped by 2 bases and J by 5 bases; unmatched bases: 8. The chain's CDR3 is CASSYQPTGVNEQYF. The CDR3 DNA follows: TGTGCCAGCAGTTACCAACCGACAGGGGTTAACGAGCAGTACTTC.

The chain combines TRBV7-9 with TRBJ2-3, with 8 bases that match TRBD2. This CDR3 region has 16 residues. J lost 1 base, V lost 5 bases, and 8 bases had no gene match. CDR1 is SEHNR and CDR2 is FQNEAQ in the germline V gene (reference sequence). CDR3 in amino acids: CASSPEAAGGTDTQYF. In DNA, the CDR3 is TGTGCCAGCAGCCCTGAGGCAGCGGGAGGCACAGATACGCAGTATTTT.

This clone occurred a few times. The J gene is TRBJ1-5, the V gene TRBV18; perhaps TRBD1 as D (6 bases). The germline V and J ends were trimmed by 6 bases and 7 bases, with 19 bases remaining between them. CDR1 and CDR2 (germline): KGHSH, LQKENI. This CDR3 spans 15 amino acids. CDR3 nucleotides: TGTGCCAGCTCCTCTACCGGGACACCCCAGCAGCCCCAGCATTTT. This encodes CASSSTGTPQQPQHF.

J is TRBJ2-7 and V is TRBV6-1; tentative D call: TRBD1 (5 bases). The CDR3 covers 15 residues. Per germline, CDR1 MNHNS and CDR2 SASEGT. Trimming left V 5 bases short and J 4 bases short, with 18 bases between. CDR3 coding DNA: TGTGCCAGCAGTTCTACAGGCGTCCCCGAGTACGAGCAGTACTTC. As protein: CASSSTGVPEYEQYF.

This chain joins TRBV10-3 and TRBJ2-2; D possibly corresponds to TRBD2 (5 bases). Germline values: CDR1 ENHRY, CDR2 SYGVKD. V was trimmed by 2 bases and J by 6 bases, leaving 13 bases between them. The CDR3 spans 15 residues. Here the CDR3 DNA reads TGTGCCATCAGTGAGCGGCAGCGGAATGCCGGGGAGCTGTTTTTT. Its translation: CAISERQRNAGELFF.

Regarding this clone: At one end, the junction sequence differs from germline, possibly due to a read error. The chain carries TRBV5-5 and TRBJ1-2; weak D call: TRBD1 (5 bases). The germline V gene has CDR1 SGHKS and CDR2 YYEKEE (reference sequence). The CDR3 runs 13 residues. CDR3 DNA: TGCGCCAGCAGCCTGACAGTAAACTATGGCTACACCTTC. Its protein is CASSLTVNYGYTF.

The chain links TRBV5-1 to TRBJ2-5; D possibly corresponds to TRBD2 (5 bases). Germline lookup yields CDR1 SGHRS and CDR2 YFSETQ. The CDR3 has 12 amino acids. The V end lost 4 bases, the J end lost 5 bases, and 9 bases lay between the germline ends. The CDR3 DNA is TGCGCCAGCAGCCCAGGCGGGGAGACCCAGTACTTC. Amino acids: CASSPGGETQYF.

The count of this clone is one. This sequence joins TRBV19 and TRBJ2-7, with D perhaps being TRBD1 or TRBD2 (5 bases each). CDR1 and CDR2 from the germline V gene are LNHDA and SQIVND (reference sequence). V was cut by 3 bases and J by 6 bases, with 18 bases left in between. The CDR3 contains 15 residues. The CDR3 reads CASSIRWGKQGEQYF. The CDR3 DNA reads as TGTGCCAGTAGTATTAGGTGGGGGAAGCAAGGCGAGCAGTACTTC.

The rearrangement joins TRBV6-1 to TRBJ1-6; no clear D gene. There are 13 residues in the CDR3. Germline CDR1 MNHNS, CDR2 SASEGT. V was cut by 6 bases and J by 7 bases, with 10 bases left in between. This CDR3 reads CASRAPTNSPLHF. The CDR3 bases are TGTGCCAGCAGGGCCCCAACCAATTCACCCCTCCACTTT.

The chain joins TRBV27 to TRBJ2-7, with D unclear. The V gene's germline CDR1 is MNHEY and CDR2 SMNVEV (reference sequence). CDR3 length equals 14 residues. Trimming left V 4 bases short and J 5 bases short, with 15 bases between. CDR3 coding DNA: TGTGCCAGCAGTTCACAACACGGACGGGACGAGCAGTACTTC. Residues: CASSSQHGRDEQYF.

The chain has TRBV10-3 and TRBJ1-2; 7 bases agree with TRBD1. This CDR3 is built from 13 residues. Germline lookup yields CDR1 ENHRY and CDR2 SYGVKD. V dropped 10 bases and J dropped 6; count of bases not matched to a gene: 11. CDR3 in amino acids: CATTAGGNHGYTF. The CDR3 bases are TGTGCCACCACGGCAGGGGGTAATCATGGCTACACCTTC.

The chain combines TRBV19 with TRBJ1-5; D is undetermined. Germline CDR1 reads LNHDA; CDR2 reads SQIVND (reference sequence). This CDR3 has 15 residues. The germline V and J ends were trimmed by 5 bases and 0 bases, with 11 bases remaining between them. CDR3 sequence: CASSHQGVSNQPQHF. Written as DNA, the CDR3 is TGTGCCAGTAGTCACCAAGGTGTTAGCAATCAGCCCCAGCATTTT. The entire variable domain, with the rest obtained from reference TRBV19 and TRBJ1-5, is as follows: DGGITQSPKYLFRKEGQNVTLSCEQNLNHDAMYWYRQDPGQGLRLIYYSQIVNDFQKGDIAEGYSVSREKKESFPLTVTSAQKNPTAFYLCASSHQGVSNQPQHFGDGTRLSIL.

The chain has TRBV28 and TRBJ2-2, with 7 positions matching TRBD1. The CDR3 runs to 14 residues. CDR1 is MDHEN and CDR2 is SYDVKM in the germline V gene. V was clipped by 5 bases and J by 7 bases; unmatched bases: 7. Here the CDR3 DNA reads TGTGCCAGCAGTGCTCACAGGGGCGTCGGGGAGCTGTTTTTT. Translating gives CASSAHRGVGELFF.

This clone came up a few times. V usage is TRBV6-1 and J usage is TRBJ1-1; possible D gene TRBD1, 5 bases. V gave up 4 bases and J gave up 0 bases, with 12 bases separating them. This CDR3 is 15 amino acids long. From germline, CDR1 is MNHNS and CDR2 SASEGT. The CDR3 sequence: CASSVSDKLNTEAFF. The CDR3 DNA sequence: TGTGCCAGCAGTGTTTCGGACAAATTGAACACTGAAGCTTTCTTT.

This chain links TRBV28 with TRBJ1-6, with D perhaps matching TRBD1 (6 bases). Trimming removed 6 bases at V and 0 bases at J, with 15 bases between. Germline assignment: CDR1 MDHEN and CDR2 SYDVKM. CDR3 length equals 17 residues. For the CDR3, the DNA is TGTGCCAGCAGCGGGACATCTAAGAGCTCCTATAATTCACCCCTCCACTTT. The encoded protein is CASSGTSKSSYNSPLHF.

V and J are TRBV5-1 and TRBJ1-1; TRBD1 is a possible D gene (5 bases). The CDR3 is 13 amino acids. V lost 0 bases and J 4 bases, leaving 7 bases between the germline ends. The germline gives CDR1 SGHRS, CDR2 YFSETQ. The CDR3 loop reads CASSLGQITEAFF. The CDR3 coding sequence is TGCGCCAGCAGCTTGGGACAGATCACTGAAGCTTTCTTT.

V is TRBV6-6 and J is TRBJ1-6, with D tentatively TRBD1 (5 bases). Germline-derived CDR1 and CDR2 are MNHNY and SVGAGI (reference sequence). There are 15 residues in the CDR3. V lost 0 bases and J lost 7, with 10 bases in between. Here the CDR3 reads CASSYSLRENSPLHF. CDR3 nucleotides: TGTGCCAGCAGTTACTCACTCAGGGAGAATTCACCCCTCCACTTT.